These 9 T cell receptor beta chains originate from one sample sequenced in a study of T-cell memory formation after mild COVID-19. Via MiXCR, TCRdb re-called the 5' RACE reads, giving one row per CDR3 protein. Counted here are just under 550,000 distinct CDR3 sequences, 20% occurring once; the ten biggest clones make up around 12%. Sequenced: PBMCs or a T cell subset sorted from them (not recorded which). These receptors were obtained from an adult woman who had mild COVID-19 (a few samples of this study predate the infection). Cell type and time point are not known.

This rearrangement joins TRBV5-1 to TRBJ1-1, with a weak D call TRBD1 (6 bases). This CDR3 has 14 amino acids. The V end lost 4 bases, the J end lost 0 bases, and 10 bases lay between the germline ends. Per the germline V gene, CDR1 is SGHRS and CDR2 is YFSETQ. The CDR3: CASSRTDLNTEAFF. CDR3 in DNA: TGCGCCAGCAGCAGGACAGACCTGAACACTGAAGCTTTCTTT.

A few counts support this clonotype. The chain is built from TRBV7-6 and TRBJ1-2; D is perhaps TRBD1 (5 bases). V gave up 4 bases and J gave up 4 bases, with 19 bases separating them. Per germline, CDR1 SGHVS and CDR2 FNYEAQ. The CDR3 sequence is 16 residues long. The CDR3 nucleotides are TGTGCCAGCAGCTCCCGGGGGGGTCTGAAGGGCTATGGCTACACCTTC. It yields the protein CASSSRGGLKGYGYTF.

The table lists this clonotype with a few counts. The gene calls are TRBV9 and TRBJ1-2; TRBD1 matches 8 bases. Per germline, CDR1 SGDLS and CDR2 YYNGEE. V shed 3 bases and J 6 bases; nucleotides not matched to a gene: 7. The CDR3 has 14 amino acids. The CDR3, as DNA: TGTGCCAGCAGCGCCGGGACAGGATTTGATGGCTACACCTTC. The encoded protein is CASSAGTGFDGYTF. The full variable domain, in which reference TRBV9 and TRBJ1-2 provide the parts outside the CDR3, is DSGVTQTPKHLITATGQRVTLRCSPRSGDLSVYWYQQSLDQGLQFLIQYYNGEERAKGNILERFSAQQFPDLHSELNLSSLELGDSALYFCASSAGTGFDGYTFGSGTRLTVV.

The chain links TRBV6-5 to TRBJ2-2, with TRBD2 as a possible D gene (5 bases). Trimming pared 6 bases from V and 1 base from J, leaving 12 bases between. The CDR3 has 15 amino acids. In germline, CDR1 is MNHEY, CDR2 SVGAGI. CDR3 loop: CASREPGVNTGELFF. The DNA for the CDR3 is TGTGCCAGCAGGGAACCCGGGGTGAACACCGGGGAGCTGTTTTTT.

The chain uses TRBV3-1 and TRBJ1-1; 9 bases match TRBD1. The CDR3 has 15 amino acids. From germline, CDR1 is LGHDT and CDR2 YNNKEL (reference sequence). V shed 1 base and J 5 bases; nucleotides not matched to a gene: 5. The CDR3 sequence: CASSQADRGRTEAFF. The CDR3 DNA reads as TGTGCCAGCAGCCAAGCGGACAGGGGTAGAACTGAAGCTTTCTTT. The full variable domain, in which reference TRBV3-1 and TRBJ1-1 provide the parts outside the CDR3, is DTAVSQTPKYLVTQMGNDKSIKCEQNLGHDTMYWYKQDSKKFLKIMFSYNNKELIINETVPNRFSPKSPDKAHLNLHINSLELGDSAVYFCASSQADRGRTEAFFGQGTRLTVV.

This clonotype has at least ten counts. The rearrangement links TRBV29-1 to TRBJ2-1, with D possibly matching TRBD2 (5 bases). The V gene's germline CDR1 is SQVTM and CDR2 ANQGSEA. Trimming cost V 7 bases and J 3 bases, with 7 bases left between them. The CDR3 covers 11 residues. Here the CDR3 DNA reads TGCAGCGCCGGGGACTACAATGAGCAGTTCTTC. As protein: CSAGDYNEQFF.

The chain joins TRBV5-1 to TRBJ2-7; 14 bases agree with TRBD2. From germline, CDR1 is SGHRS and CDR2 YFSETQ. The CDR3 totals 17 residues. Trimming at V came to 0 bases and at J to 0 bases, leaving 2 bases not matched to a gene. CDR3 in amino acids: CASSLGTSGRFSYEQYF. The CDR3 nucleotides are TGCGCCAGCAGCTTGGGGACTAGCGGGAGGTTCTCCTACGAGCAGTACTTC.

This clonotype was detected only a few times. The CDR3 region has the DNA TGCAGCGTCCATTATGCAGGCTTCAACGAGCAGTACTTC. Its protein is CSVHYAGFNEQYF. This chain links TRBV29-1 with TRBJ2-7, with D unresolved. V gave up 6 bases and J gave up 5 bases, with 17 bases separating them. Germline V gene sequence: CDR1 SQVTM, CDR2 ANQGSEA. CDR3 size: 13 residues.

This clonotype turned up a few times. The chain combines TRBV7-8 with TRBJ1-5; TRBD1 aligns across 10 bases. There are 16 residues in the CDR3. The J segment lost 7 bases and the V segment lost 5 bases, leaving 11 bases of the junction unmatched. Germline-derived CDR1 and CDR2 are SGHVS and FQNEAQ. In DNA form, the CDR3 reads TGTGCCAGCAGCGGAGGGACAGGGGATGGGAGGCAGCCCCAGCATTTT. Translation: CASSGGTGDGRQPQHF.